This T cell receptor beta chain was observed in a study of technical replicates of blood from a handful of donors. Clones were sequenced by immunoSEQ multiplex PCR, and TCRdb holds only the in-frame ones, with some missing. This sample carries about 60,000 clones, around nine tenths of them seen once, and the ten largest clones take about 5.1%. The CDR3 loop spans 15 amino acids. With 3 bases removed from V and 2 bases from J, the gap between germline ends came to 8 bases. Germline-derived CDR1 and CDR2 are SGHTA and FQGNSA. V and J are TRBV7-2 and TRBJ2-6; D uncertain. The sequenced sample was PBMCs. The clonotype was recovered from a human donor in good health. Some clones in this sample may be carry-over from other donors' samples. In DNA form, the CDR3 reads TGTGCCAGCAGCTTGTCGGGTGCTGGGGCCAACGTCCTGACTTTC. Its protein product is CASSLSGAGANVLTF.